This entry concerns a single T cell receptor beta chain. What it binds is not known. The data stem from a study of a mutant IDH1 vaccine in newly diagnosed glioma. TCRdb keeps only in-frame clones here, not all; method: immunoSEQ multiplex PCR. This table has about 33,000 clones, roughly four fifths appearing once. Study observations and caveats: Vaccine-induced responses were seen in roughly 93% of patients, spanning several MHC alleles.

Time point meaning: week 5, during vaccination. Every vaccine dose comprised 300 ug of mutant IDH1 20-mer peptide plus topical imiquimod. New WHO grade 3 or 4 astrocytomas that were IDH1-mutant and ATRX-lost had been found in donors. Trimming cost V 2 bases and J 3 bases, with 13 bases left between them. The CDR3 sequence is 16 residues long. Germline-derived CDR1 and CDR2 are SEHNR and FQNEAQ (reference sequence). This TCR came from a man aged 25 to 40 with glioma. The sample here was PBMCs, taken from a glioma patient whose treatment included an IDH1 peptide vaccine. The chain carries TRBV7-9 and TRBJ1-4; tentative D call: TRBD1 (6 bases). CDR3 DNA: TGTGCCAGCAGCTTACAGGGGTCGTTAGCTAATGAAAAACTGTTTTTT. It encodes CASSLQGSLANEKLFF.